This TCR beta chain originates from a study of shared T cell receptors in the human thymus. Germline V lookup: CDR1 LNHDA, CDR2 SQIVND (reference sequence). V lost 1 base and J lost 2, with 9 bases in between. CDR3 length equals 15 residues. TCRdb's table, derived via immunoSEQ multiplex PCR, lists solely in-frame clones and lacks some. The repertoire includes hundreds of thousands of clones, roughly 90% of them detected once, and 0.01% sits in the top ten. Turning to this clone: The same CDR3 can be traced to other DNA sequences in this sample.

These data were also reused for a study on human thymus T cells. From that second work: Corrective cardiac operations yielded the resected thymus tissue. Thymic and blood repertoires showed apparently biased V and J gene usage. There were highly overlapping thymic repertoires among unrelated individuals, as related research reported.

The V and J genes are TRBV19 and TRBJ1-5; D might be TRBD1 (6 bases). This clonotype was sampled from a boy in the first two years of life with a congenital heart defect. Sequenced: thymocytes. CDR3 DNA sequence: TGTGCCAGTAGTATAGGGAACAGGGGCAATCAGCCCCAGCATTTT. Translated, it gives CASSIGNRGNQPQHF.